Sequencing of this T cell receptor (beta chain) was carried out in a study of technical replicates of blood from a handful of donors. TCRdb's copy holds only in-frame clones and misses some; the assay was immunoSEQ multiplex PCR. The sample lists roughly 80,000 clones, around 94% occurring once. The sample consisted of T cells isolated from PBMCs. This receptor was identified in a human donor in good health.

The CDR3 DNA sequence: TGTGCCAGCAGTGAAGCATGGGACAGGGGGCTAGCTTTCTTT. Protein: CASSEAWDRGLAFF. V is TRBV6-1 and J is TRBJ1-1, with 12 positions matching TRBD1. V was clipped by 0 bases and J by 10 bases; unmatched bases: 3. CDR3 length equals 14 residues. The germline gives CDR1 MNHNS, CDR2 SASEGT.